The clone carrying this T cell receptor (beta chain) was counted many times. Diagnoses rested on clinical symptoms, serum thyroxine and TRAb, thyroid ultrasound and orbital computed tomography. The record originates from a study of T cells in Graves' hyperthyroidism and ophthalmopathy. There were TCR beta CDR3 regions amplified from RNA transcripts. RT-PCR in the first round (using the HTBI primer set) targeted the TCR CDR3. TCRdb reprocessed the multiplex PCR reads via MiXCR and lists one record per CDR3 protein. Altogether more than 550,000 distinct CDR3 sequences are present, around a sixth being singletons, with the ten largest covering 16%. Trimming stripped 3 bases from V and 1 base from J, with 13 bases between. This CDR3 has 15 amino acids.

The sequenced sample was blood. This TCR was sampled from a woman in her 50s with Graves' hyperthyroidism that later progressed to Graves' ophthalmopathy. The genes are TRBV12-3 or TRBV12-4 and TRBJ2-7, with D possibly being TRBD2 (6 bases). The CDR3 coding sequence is TGTGCCAGCAGTTTTGCCACAGGAGGGTCCTACGAGCAGTACTTC. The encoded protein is CASSFATGGSYEQYF.